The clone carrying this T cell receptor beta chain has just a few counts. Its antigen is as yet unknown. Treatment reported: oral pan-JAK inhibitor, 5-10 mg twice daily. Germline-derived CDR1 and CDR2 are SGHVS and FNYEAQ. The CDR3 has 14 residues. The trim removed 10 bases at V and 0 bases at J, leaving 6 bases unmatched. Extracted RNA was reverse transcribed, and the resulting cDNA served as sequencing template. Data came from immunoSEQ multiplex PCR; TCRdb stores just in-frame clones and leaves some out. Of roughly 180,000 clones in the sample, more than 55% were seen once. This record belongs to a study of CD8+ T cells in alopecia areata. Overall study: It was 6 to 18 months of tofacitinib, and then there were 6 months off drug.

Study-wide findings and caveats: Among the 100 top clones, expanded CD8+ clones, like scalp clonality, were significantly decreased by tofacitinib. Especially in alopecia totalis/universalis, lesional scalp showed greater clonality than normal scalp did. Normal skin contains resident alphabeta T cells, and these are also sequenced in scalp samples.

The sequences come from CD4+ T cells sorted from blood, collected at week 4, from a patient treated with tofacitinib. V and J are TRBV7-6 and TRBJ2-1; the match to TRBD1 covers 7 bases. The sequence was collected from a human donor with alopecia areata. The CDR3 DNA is TGTGCCACCGGACAGGCCCCCTCCTACAATGAGCAGTTCTTC. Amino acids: CATGQAPSYNEQFF.